These 30 T cell receptor beta chains were all obtained from the same sample, sequenced in a study of shared clonotypes between healthy human individuals. Clones were read by immunoSEQ multiplex PCR, and TCRdb kept only the in-frame ones, dropping some. The table shows approximately 440,000 clones, with more than 70% occurring only once. Sample: PBMCs. The receptors were sampled from a woman aged 40 to 49 in good health. Some clones in this sample may be carry-over from other donors' samples.

The V gene is TRBV2, the J gene TRBJ2-3; 10 bases agree with TRBD2. Germline values: CDR1 SNHLY, CDR2 FYNNEI. V lost 6 bases, J lost 5 bases, and 8 bases stayed unmatched. The length of the CDR3 is 15 residues. The CDR3 DNA sequence: TGTGCCAGCAGGAAGCGGGAGGGCCTAGGAGATACGCAGTATTTT. Amino acid sequence: CASRKREGLGDTQYF.

In its sample, this clone was seen many times. This rearrangement joins TRBV6-6 to TRBJ2-5, with TRBD2 identical over 11 bases. The V and J ends lost 6 bases and 3 bases, in that order; junction bases with no gene match: 9. Germline CDR1 MNHNY, CDR2 SVGAGI (reference sequence). The CDR3 is 16 residues long. In DNA, the CDR3 is TGTGCCAGCAGCAACGCGGGGACTAGCGGAAAAGAGACCCAGTACTTC. Amino acid sequence: CASSNAGTSGKETQYF.

The chain uses TRBV5-1 and TRBJ2-5; 9 bases agree with TRBD1. Germline loops: CDR1 SGHRS, CDR2 YFSETQ. Germline trimming cut 4 bases from V and 5 bases from J; bases unmatched to any gene: 6. This CDR3 is built from 14 residues. CDR3 sequence: CASSGGTGIETQYF. The CDR3 DNA sequence: TGCGCCAGCAGCGGAGGGACAGGGATTGAGACCCAGTACTTC.

Worth noting for this clone: It differs at one base from a far larger clone, so likely a read error. The chain uses TRBV4-3 and TRBJ2-1; TRBD1 matches 7 bases. The V gene's germline CDR1 is LGHNA and CDR2 YSLEER. The CDR3 spans 14 residues. J was trimmed by 6 bases and V by 4 bases; bases with no gene match: 6. DNA of the CDR3: TGCGCCAGCAGCCTAGGATCAGGGGGCAATGAGCAGTTCTTC. This sequence encodes CASSLGSGGNEQFF.

The rearrangement uses TRBV14 and TRBJ2-7, with 10 bases lining up with TRBD2. CDR1 is SGHDN and CDR2 is FVKESK in the germline V gene. The CDR3 has 15 residues. Unmatched junction bases numbered 6, after V lost 1 base and J lost 6 bases. The CDR3: CASSQGTSGNSEQYF. The CDR3 DNA follows: TGTGCCAGCAGCCAAGGGACTAGCGGTAACTCCGAGCAGTACTTC.

This clone has just a few counts. This same CDR3 is encoded by further DNA sequences in the sample. This chain uses TRBV5-1 with TRBJ2-3, with no clear D. CDR1 is SGHRS and CDR2 is YFSETQ in the germline V gene. The CDR3 loop spans 15 amino acids. Trimming cost V 0 bases and J 1 base, with 9 bases left between them. The CDR3 DNA reads TGCGCCAGCAGCTTGGAGGGTAGGGGCACAGATACGCAGTATTTT. Translated, it gives CASSLEGRGTDTQYF.

Concerning this clone: The same CDR3 is also encoded by other DNA sequences in this sample. The V gene is TRBV5-4, the J gene TRBJ2-2; D is undetermined. Germline CDR1 SGHNT, CDR2 YYREEE (reference sequence). The V end lost 0 bases, the J end lost 5 bases, and 8 bases lay between the germline ends. The CDR3 has 14 amino acids. The CDR3 DNA follows: TGTGCCAGCAGCTTGGCGGGCGGTACCGGGGAGCTGTTTTTT. As protein: CASSLAGGTGELFF.

The chain recombines TRBV27 with TRBJ1-5; the D is unclear. Trimming left V 6 bases short and J 5 bases short, with 20 bases between. In germline, CDR1 is MNHEY, CDR2 SMNVEV (reference sequence). The CDR3 contains 16 residues. The CDR3 reads CASRPQAGRAHQPQHF. The CDR3 nucleotides are TGTGCCAGCAGACCCCAAGCGGGCCGGGCCCATCAGCCCCAGCATTTT.

Concerning this clone: A far larger clone is a single base away, which makes a read error likely. V and J are TRBV9 and TRBJ1-2, with D perhaps matching TRBD1 (5 bases). V dropped 4 bases and J dropped 8 bases, with 15 bases sitting between them. There are 13 residues in the CDR3. Looked up from germline, CDR1 is SGDLS and CDR2 is YYNGEE. DNA of the CDR3: TGTGCCAGCAGCCCCCTGGGGGGGGTCGGCTACACCTTC. Translated: CASSPLGGVGYTF.

This clone was counted ten times or more. Other DNA sequences of this sample code for an identical CDR3. The V gene is TRBV30, the J gene TRBJ1-1; 10 nucleotides match TRBD1. CDR3 size: 13 residues. CDR1 and CDR2 (germline): GTSNPN, SVGIG (reference sequence). The ends lost 5 bases at V and 6 bases at J; junction bases unmatched: 6. The CDR3 reads CAWARQGASEAFF. CDR3 DNA sequence: TGTGCCTGGGCTAGACAGGGGGCATCTGAAGCTTTCTTT.

This clone was counted once. CDR3: CAISQTSLGNEQFF. DNA of the CDR3: TGTGCCATCAGTCAGACTAGCCTTGGCAATGAGCAGTTCTTC. The V call is TRBV10-3, the J call TRBJ2-1, with 7 nucleotides matching TRBD2. Germline V gene data show CDR1 as ENHRY and CDR2 as SYGVKD. The CDR3 consists of 14 residues. V trimming: 5 bases; J trimming: 6 bases; junction bases outside the gene matches: 7.

The rearrangement uses TRBV5-4 and TRBJ2-5; the D is unclear. Trimming left V 4 bases short and J 5 bases short, with 15 bases between. Germline V gene sequence: CDR1 SGHNT, CDR2 YYREEE (reference sequence). The CDR3 length is 14 residues. The CDR3 is CASSRSILGETQYF. DNA of the CDR3: TGTGCCAGCAGCAGAAGTATCTTGGGGGAGACCCAGTACTTC.

On this clone itself: Given the absence of the conserved phenylalanine or tryptophan at the CDR3 end, a read error is likely. CDR3 nucleotides: TGCGCCAGCAGCCCATCTCGACAGGGGGTCTACGAGCAGTACTCC. Its protein product is CASSPSRQGVYEQYS. V gene TRBV5-1 combines with J gene TRBJ2-7, with 9 bases matching TRBD1. In germline, CDR1 is SGHRS, CDR2 YFSETQ. J gave up 3 bases and V 4 bases, and 8 bases lay outside the gene matches. The CDR3 runs 15 residues.

This clone appeared once. CDR3 DNA sequence: TGCGCCAGCAGCCAAGATCTGGGGGGCGAGCAGTACTTC. It codes for CASSQDLGGEQYF. The chain links TRBV4-3 to TRBJ2-7; possible D gene TRBD2, 6 bases. Germline V gene sequence: CDR1 LGHNA, CDR2 YSLEER. The germline V and J ends were trimmed by 0 bases and 6 bases, with 9 bases remaining between them. The length of the CDR3 is 13 residues.

V and J are TRBV9 and TRBJ2-1; 11 positions match TRBD2. Trimming took 4 bases from V and 6 from J; bases not matched to a gene: 6. The CDR3 contains 15 residues. The germline V gene encodes CDR1 SGDLS and CDR2 YYNGEE. Here the CDR3 reads CASSYTSGSINEQFF. The CDR3 bases are TGTGCCAGCAGCTATACTAGCGGGAGTATCAATGAGCAGTTCTTC.

The chain links TRBV6-5 to TRBJ2-2; weak D call: TRBD1 (6 bases). Trimming pared 2 bases from V and 2 bases from J, leaving 9 bases between. The CDR3 has 15 residues. The V gene's germline CDR1 is MNHEY and CDR2 SVGAGI. CDR3 sequence reads: CASSYRTDNTGELFF. For the CDR3, the DNA is TGTGCCAGCAGTTACCGGACAGATAACACCGGGGAGCTGTTTTTT.

V and J are TRBV28 and TRBJ2-7, with D possibly called TRBD1 or TRBD2 (6 bases each). The V gene's germline CDR1 is MDHEN and CDR2 SYDVKM. Deletions cut 5 bases from V and 0 bases from J, with 14 bases between. This CDR3 is 15 amino acids long. CDR3 protein: CASSPGDSSSYEQYF. In DNA, the CDR3 is TGTGCCAGCAGTCCAGGGGACTCCTCCTCCTACGAGCAGTACTTC.

A remark on this clone: This specimen includes other DNA sequences encoding the same CDR3. The chain is built from TRBV6-5 and TRBJ2-3, with 8 bases matching TRBD1. The J segment lost 1 base and the V segment lost 4 bases, leaving 4 bases of the junction unmatched. CDR3 length equals 15 residues. Germline V gene lookup returns CDR1 MNHEY and CDR2 SVGAGI. CDR3 sequence (DNA): TGTGCCAGCAGTTCGCCGGGACAGGGCACAGATACGCAGTATTTT. Its protein product is CASSSPGQGTDTQYF.

The J gene is TRBJ2-7, the V gene TRBV9; the D gene is possibly TRBD2 (6 bases). There are 15 residues in the CDR3. Germline lookup yields CDR1 SGDLS and CDR2 YYNGEE. Between the trimmed V and J ends, which lost 0 bases and 6 bases, there was a span of 16 bases. CDR3 residues: CASSVGGGSPPEQYF. In DNA, the CDR3 is TGTGCCAGCAGCGTAGGTGGAGGGTCCCCCCCCGAGCAGTACTTC.

The V gene is TRBV29-1, the J gene TRBJ2-1; the D gene is possibly TRBD2 (7 bases). The CDR3 extends over 13 amino acids. The germline V gene encodes CDR1 SQVTM and CDR2 ANQGSEA. Between the trimmed V and J ends, which lost 4 bases and 8 bases, there was a span of 15 bases. The CDR3 spells CSVVGGRADEQFF. Written as DNA, the CDR3 is TGCAGCGTTGTGGGGGGGCGCGCGGATGAGCAGTTCTTC.

J is TRBJ2-5 and V is TRBV18, with 7 bases identical to TRBD2. CDR3 length equals 16 residues. The V and J ends lost 2 bases and 0 bases, in that order; junction bases with no gene match: 6. Germline V gene data show CDR1 as KGHSH and CDR2 as LQKENI. The CDR3 loop is CASSPGSGTNQETQYF. Written as DNA, the CDR3 is TGTGCCAGCTCACCAGGCAGCGGGACCAACCAAGAGACCCAGTACTTC.

V is TRBV28 and J is TRBJ1-2; TRBD1 is a possible D gene (5 bases). Germline CDR1 reads MDHEN; CDR2 reads SYDVKM. Trimming removed 3 bases at V and 1 base at J, with 12 bases between. This CDR3 region has 15 residues. CDR3 nucleotide sequence: TGTGCCAGCAGTTTTCCCCAGGGAGGTAACTATGGCTACACCTTC. Translation gives CASSFPQGGNYGYTF.

The gene calls are TRBV19 and TRBJ1-2; D is unresolved. Trimming removed 3 bases from V and 4 bases from J, with 15 bases in between. CDR1 is LNHDA, CDR2 SQIVND, per germline (reference sequence). The CDR3 spans 15 residues. For the CDR3, the DNA is TGTGCCAGTAGTATGAGTGAGGGCTACCCCTATGGCTACACCTTC. Its translation is CASSMSEGYPYGYTF. The full variable domain, completed using reference TRBV19 and TRBJ1-2, is DGGITQSPKYLFRKEGQNVTLSCEQNLNHDAMYWYRQDPGQGLRLIYYSQIVNDFQKGDIAEGYSVSREKKESFPLTVTSAQKNPTAFYLCASSMSEGYPYGYTFGSGTRLTVV.

The chain is built from TRBV9 and TRBJ2-7; D gene unclear. This CDR3 contains 14 residues. Germline lookup yields CDR1 SGDLS and CDR2 YYNGEE. Trimming shortened V by 5 bases and J by 0 bases, and 12 bases separated the two germline ends. CDR3 sequence reads: CASRRGSPSYEQYF. As DNA, the CDR3 is TGTGCCAGCAGAAGAGGTTCGCCCTCCTACGAGCAGTACTTC.

With respect to this clone: A far larger clone is just one base off, so this is likely a read error. V is TRBV30 and J is TRBJ1-3, with D possibly matching TRBD1 (5 bases). Germline V gene sequence: CDR1 GTSNPN, CDR2 SVGIG (reference sequence). V shed 1 base and J shed 0 bases, with 16 bases lying between them. This CDR3 has 17 amino acids. The CDR3 DNA reads as TGTGCCTGGAGTGCTAGGGGTCGGTATATCTCTGGAAACACCATATATTTT. Its protein product is CAWSARGRYISGNTIYF. The whole variable domain, filled in from reference TRBV30 and TRBJ1-3, reads SQTIHQWPATLVQPVGSPLSLECTVEGTSNPNLYWYRQAAGRGLQLLFYSVGIGQISSEVPQNLSASRPQDRQFILSSKKLLLSDSGFYLCAWSARGRYISGNTIYFGEGSWLTVV.

The chain couples TRBV28 to TRBJ2-7; D remains unclear. CDR1 MDHEN and CDR2 SYDVKM come from the germline V gene. V lost 10 bases to trimming and J lost 2 bases, with 15 bases between them. There are 13 residues in the CDR3. CDR3: CATVSRATYEQYF. The DNA for the CDR3 is TGTGCCACCGTAAGCCGGGCTACCTACGAGCAGTACTTC.

The CDR3 loop is CASLQGGSSYEQYF. The CDR3 DNA sequence: TGTGCCAGCTTGCAAGGGGGCAGCTCCTACGAGCAGTACTTC. The chain recombines TRBV28 with TRBJ2-7; TRBD1 agrees at 7 bases. Germline assignment: CDR1 MDHEN and CDR2 SYDVKM. The CDR3 has 14 residues. V shed 8 bases and J 0 bases; nucleotides not matched to a gene: 7.

The chain couples TRBV4-3 to TRBJ1-1; D gene uncertain. The CDR3 runs 16 residues. The germline CDR1 and CDR2 sequences are LGHNA and YSLEER. The V and J ends lost 2 bases and 1 base respectively, with 14 bases between them. The CDR3 sequence: CASSQFWKQRNTEAFF. The DNA of the CDR3 is TGCGCCAGCAGCCAATTTTGGAAACAGAGGAACACTGAAGCTTTCTTT.

Of note for this clone: A read error may account for a junction end that differs from germline. Other DNA sequences of this sample code for an identical CDR3. CDR3 sequence reads: CAWKKQENPYGYTF. The CDR3 nucleotides are TGTGCTTGGAAGAAACAGGAGAATCCATATGGCTACACCTTC. The V gene is TRBV30, the J gene TRBJ1-2; TRBD1 might be the D (5 bases). The germline CDR1 and CDR2 sequences are GTSNPN and SVGIG (reference sequence). The CDR3 is 14 amino acids.

Details on this clone: A far larger clone is off by one base, so a read error is likely. The CDR3 DNA is TGTGCCAGCAGTTCCACAGGGGGCAGAGACTGTGGCTACACCTTC. Its translation: CASSSTGGRDCGYTF. This chain joins TRBV28 and TRBJ1-2; 9 bases match TRBD1. CDR1 is MDHEN and CDR2 is SYDVKM in the germline V gene. The CDR3 spans 15 residues. The J segment lost 7 bases and the V segment lost 4 bases, leaving 10 bases of the junction unmatched.